These 2 T cell receptor beta chains originate from one sample sequenced in a study of blood T cell repertoires in COVID-19. The method was immunoSEQ multiplex PCR; TCRdb's version includes in-frame clones alone and lacks a portion of them. The sample holds about 260,000 clones, over 80% seen once. The sequenced material came from peripheral blood. The receptor set was obtained from a woman aged 35 to 49 with acute or convalescent COVID-19.

This chain links TRBV5-1 with TRBJ2-5; D remains ambiguous. Deletions cut 1 base from V and 4 bases from J, with 17 bases between. This CDR3 comprises 16 residues. The germline CDR1 and CDR2 sequences are SGHRS and YFSETQ. CDR3 in DNA: TGCGCCAGCAGCTTGTCGCCGCGTACAGTTCGAGAGACCCAGTACTTC. Its protein product is CASSLSPRTVRETQYF.

The V gene is TRBV5-6, the J gene TRBJ1-1; 7 bases agree with TRBD1. The germline V gene encodes CDR1 SGHDT and CDR2 YYEEEE. The V and J ends lost 4 bases and 4 bases, in that order; junction bases with no gene match: 10. The CDR3 has 15 residues. CDR3 sequence: CASSLRTGVFTEAFF. In nucleotides, the CDR3 is TGTGCCAGCAGCCTACGAACAGGGGTCTTCACTGAAGCTTTCTTT.